This TCR beta chain was observed in a study of blood T cell repertoires in COVID-19. Study as a whole: Some COVID-19 samples were acute and others convalescent; all came from the United States, Italy and Spain. T cells, B-cell-depleted T cells, or PBMCs provided the cDNA or gDNA that served as material.

The CDR3 has 14 amino acids. Germline CDR1 MDHEN, CDR2 SYDVKM. Germline trimming cut 7 bases from V and 4 bases from J; bases unmatched to any gene: 4. In the study's own analysis: Amplification from reference gene primers served as the basis for estimated nucleated cell counts. Profiled with immunoSEQ multiplex PCR; TCRdb holds only in-frame clones, not every one. From that table come the V and J calls and clone size; the DNA was used to work out D and trimming. Counted here are almost 300,000 clones, 89% occurring once; the ten biggest clones make up 11%. The source of this sequence is a woman younger than 45 with COVID-19, enrolled during active disease. This chain uses TRBV28 with TRBJ1-6; 7 bases agree with TRBD1. The sequenced material came from peripheral blood. The DNA of the CDR3 is TGTGCCAGCAAGATGACAGGGTATAATTCACCCCTCCACTTT. As protein: CASKMTGYNSPLHF.